The rows below give T cell receptor beta chains drawn from one sample of a study of monozygotic twins with inflammatory bowel disease. For each CDR3 protein, TCRdb gives one entry from its re-call of the 5' RACE reads, without DNA. The table gives fewer than 400,000 distinct CDR3 sequences; the top ten clones make up 5.6% of it. The sequencing sample was made of blood. The origin of the receptors is a human donor with ulcerative colitis or Crohn's disease, or a healthy co-twin of an affected twin (not recorded which). Both conserved end residues are part of each CDR3.

V gene: TRBV19; J gene: TRBJ2-7; CDR3 protein: CASSWDREPYEQYF
V gene: TRBV30; J gene: TRBJ1-4; CDR3 protein: CAWSSGAVGEKLFF
V gene: TRBV7-2; J gene: TRBJ2-7; CDR3 protein: CASSPSGLEQYF
V gene: TRBV28; J gene: TRBJ2-1; CDR3 protein: CASSLLSGGVYNEQFF
V gene: TRBV12-3/TRBV12-4; J gene: TRBJ2-7; CDR3 protein: CASSALAGPYEQYF
V gene: TRBV7-2; J gene: TRBJ2-5; CDR3 protein: CASRSQAPETQYF
V gene: TRBV5-4; J gene: TRBJ1-4; CDR3 protein: CASSAGRKLFF
V gene: TRBV18; J gene: TRBJ2-3; CDR3 protein: CASSPPQDLTDTQYF
V gene: TRBV11-2; J gene: TRBJ2-1; CDR3 protein: CASSYGGQGSDSSYNEQFF
V gene: TRBV5-3; J gene: TRBJ2-1; CDR3 protein: CARSLAGGGRAENEQFF
V gene: TRBV7-2; J gene: TRBJ2-5; CDR3 protein: CASSLEGPIDQYF
V gene: TRBV15; J gene: TRBJ1-5; CDR3 protein: CATSRAANSNQPQHF
V gene: TRBV5-1; J gene: TRBJ2-7; CDR3 protein: CASSWGFGVDYEQYF
V gene: TRBV25-1; J gene: TRBJ1-6; CDR3 protein: CASSGDSSPLHF
V gene: TRBV4-3; J gene: TRBJ2-1; CDR3 protein: CASSQGGGNGEQFF
V gene: TRBV9; J gene: TRBJ2-3; CDR3 protein: CASSVGRDFKTTDTQYF
V gene: TRBV7-2; J gene: TRBJ2-4; CDR3 protein: CASSSTWGGREF
V gene: TRBV12-3/TRBV12-4; J gene: TRBJ1-5; CDR3 protein: CASSLIDGSNQPQHF
V gene: TRBV20-1; J gene: TRBJ2-2; CDR3 protein: CSARPSGELFF
V gene: TRBV12-3/TRBV12-4; J gene: TRBJ2-2; CDR3 protein: CASRPNQPGELFF
V gene: TRBV12-3/TRBV12-4; J gene: TRBJ2-7; CDR3 protein: CASSINQGNYEQYF
V gene: TRBV12-3/TRBV12-4; J gene: TRBJ2-7; CDR3 protein: CASRLAGGYEQYF
V gene: TRBV5-1; J gene: TRBJ2-1; CDR3 protein: CASSLVLSNEQFF
V gene: TRBV10-3; J gene: TRBJ2-7; CDR3 protein: CATKTGQPHVEQYF
V gene: TRBV10-3; J gene: TRBJ1-2; CDR3 protein: CAIGRGNGVGYTF
V gene: TRBV6-2/TRBV6-3; J gene: TRBJ2-7; CDR3 protein: CASSYRGQGARADAYEQYF
V gene: TRBV28; J gene: TRBJ2-1; CDR3 protein: CASSPDRTGRADEQFF
V gene: TRBV5-6; J gene: TRBJ2-3; CDR3 protein: CASSLALTSGTTDTQYF
V gene: TRBV7-6; J gene: TRBJ2-1; CDR3 protein: CASSSVGSNEQFF
V gene: TRBV29-1; J gene: TRBJ2-1; CDR3 protein: CSVDSGRGSYNEQFF
V gene: TRBV7-8; J gene: TRBJ2-2; CDR3 protein: CASRTSTGELFF
V gene: TRBV6-5; J gene: TRBJ2-2; CDR3 protein: CASTSTGELFF
V gene: TRBV5-1; J gene: TRBJ2-1; CDR3 protein: CASSSGLPKGASYNEQFF
V gene: TRBV7-9; J gene: TRBJ2-5; CDR3 protein: CASSPKGEEETQYF
V gene: TRBV20-1; J gene: TRBJ2-2; CDR3 protein: CSARRTPDTGELFF